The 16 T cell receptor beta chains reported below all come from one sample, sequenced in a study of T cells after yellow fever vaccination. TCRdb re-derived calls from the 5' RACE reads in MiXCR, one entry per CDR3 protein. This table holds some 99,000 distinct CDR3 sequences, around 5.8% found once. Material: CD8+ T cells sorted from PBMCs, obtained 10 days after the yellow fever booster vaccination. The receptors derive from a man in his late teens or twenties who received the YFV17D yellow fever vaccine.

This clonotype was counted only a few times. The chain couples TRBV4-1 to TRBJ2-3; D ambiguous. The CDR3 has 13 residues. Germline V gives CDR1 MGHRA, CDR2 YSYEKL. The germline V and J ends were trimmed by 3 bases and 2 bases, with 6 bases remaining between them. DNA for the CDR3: TGCGCCAGCAGCCATAGGTCCACAGATACGCAGTATTTT. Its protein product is CASSHRSTDTQYF.

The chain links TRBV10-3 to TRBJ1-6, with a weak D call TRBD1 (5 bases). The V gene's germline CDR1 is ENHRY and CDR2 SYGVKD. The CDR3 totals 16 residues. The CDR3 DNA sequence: TGTGCTTCTTGCTCTACGGGGGTAAGGTACGATTCACCCCTCCACTTT. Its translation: CASCSTGVRYDSPLHF.

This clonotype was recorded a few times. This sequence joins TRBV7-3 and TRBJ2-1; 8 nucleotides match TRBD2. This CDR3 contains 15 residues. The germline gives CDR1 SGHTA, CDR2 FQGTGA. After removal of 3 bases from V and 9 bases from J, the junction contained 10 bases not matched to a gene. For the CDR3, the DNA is TGTGCCAGCAGCTTCAGCGGGGGCGGGGGTAGTGAGCAGTTCTTC. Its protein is CASSFSGGGGSEQFF.

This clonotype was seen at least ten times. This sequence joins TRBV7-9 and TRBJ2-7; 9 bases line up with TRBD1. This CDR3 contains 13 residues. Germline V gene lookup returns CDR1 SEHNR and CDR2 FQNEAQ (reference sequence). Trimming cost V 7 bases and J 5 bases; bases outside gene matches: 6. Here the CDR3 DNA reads TGTGCCAGCACCACAGGGGGCCTGCACGAGCAGTACTTC. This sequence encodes CASTTGGLHEQYF. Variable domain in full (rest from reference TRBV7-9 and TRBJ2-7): DTGVSQNPRHKITKRGQNVTFRCDPISEHNRLYWYRQTLGQGPEFLTYFQNEAQLEKSRLLSDRFSAERPKGSFSTLEIQRTEQGDSAMYLCASTTGGLHEQYFGPGTRLTVT.

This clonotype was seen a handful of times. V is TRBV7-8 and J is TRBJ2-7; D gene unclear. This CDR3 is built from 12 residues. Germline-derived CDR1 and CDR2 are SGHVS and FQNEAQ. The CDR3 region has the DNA TGTGCAAGCTGGCGGTCGGTCTACGAGCAGTACTTC. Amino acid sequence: CASWRSVYEQYF.

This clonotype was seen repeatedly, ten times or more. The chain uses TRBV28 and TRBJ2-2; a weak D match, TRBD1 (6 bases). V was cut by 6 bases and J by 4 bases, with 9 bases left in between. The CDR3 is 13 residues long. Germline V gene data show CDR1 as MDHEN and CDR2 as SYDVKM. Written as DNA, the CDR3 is TGTGCCAGCAGACCGGACAGCACCGGGGAGCTGTTTTTT. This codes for CASRPDSTGELFF.

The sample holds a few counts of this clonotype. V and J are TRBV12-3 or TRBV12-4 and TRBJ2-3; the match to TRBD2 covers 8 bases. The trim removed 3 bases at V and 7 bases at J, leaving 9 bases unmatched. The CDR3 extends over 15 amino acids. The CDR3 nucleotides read TGTGCCAGCAGTTTTCCGGCGGGGGGTACATATACGCAGTATTTT. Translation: CASSFPAGGTYTQYF.

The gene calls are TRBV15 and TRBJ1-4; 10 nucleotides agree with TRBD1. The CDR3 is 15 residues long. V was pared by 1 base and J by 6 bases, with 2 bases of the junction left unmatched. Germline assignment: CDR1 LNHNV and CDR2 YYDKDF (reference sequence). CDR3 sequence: CATSRVGTGDEKLFF. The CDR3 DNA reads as TGTGCCACCAGCAGAGTCGGGACAGGGGATGAAAAACTGTTTTTT.

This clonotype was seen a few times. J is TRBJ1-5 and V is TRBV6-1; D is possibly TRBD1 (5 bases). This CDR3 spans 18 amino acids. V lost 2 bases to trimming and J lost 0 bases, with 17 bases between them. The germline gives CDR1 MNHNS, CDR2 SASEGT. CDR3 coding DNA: TGTGCCAGCAGTGAACGGGACGTAGTGTTGTATAGCAATCAGCCCCAGCATTTT. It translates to CASSERDVVLYSNQPQHF.

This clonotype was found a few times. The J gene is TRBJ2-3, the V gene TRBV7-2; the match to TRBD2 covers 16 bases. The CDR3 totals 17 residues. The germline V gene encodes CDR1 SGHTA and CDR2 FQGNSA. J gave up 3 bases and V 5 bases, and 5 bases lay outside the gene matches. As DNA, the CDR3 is TGTGCCAGCAGCCCTGGGACTAGCGGGGGGGATACAGATACGCAGTATTTT. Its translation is CASSPGTSGGDTDTQYF.

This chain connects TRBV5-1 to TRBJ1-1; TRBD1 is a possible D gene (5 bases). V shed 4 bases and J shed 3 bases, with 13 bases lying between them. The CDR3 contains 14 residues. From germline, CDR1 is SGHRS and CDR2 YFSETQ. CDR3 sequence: CASSAGGFYTEAFF. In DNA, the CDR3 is TGCGCCAGCAGCGCCGGGGGGTTTTACACTGAAGCTTTCTTT.

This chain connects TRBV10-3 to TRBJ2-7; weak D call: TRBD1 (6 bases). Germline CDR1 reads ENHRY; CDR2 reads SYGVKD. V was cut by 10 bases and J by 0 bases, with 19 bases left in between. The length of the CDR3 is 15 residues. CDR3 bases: TGTGCCACCGTCTCTTCCGGACAGAACTCCTACGAGCAGTACTTC. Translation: CATVSSGQNSYEQYF.

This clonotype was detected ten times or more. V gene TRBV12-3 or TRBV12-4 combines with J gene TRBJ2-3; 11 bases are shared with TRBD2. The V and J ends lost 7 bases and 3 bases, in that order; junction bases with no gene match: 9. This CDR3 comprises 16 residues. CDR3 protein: CASTPLAGGPTDTQYF. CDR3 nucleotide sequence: TGTGCCAGCACCCCTTTAGCGGGGGGGCCAACAGATACGCAGTATTTT.

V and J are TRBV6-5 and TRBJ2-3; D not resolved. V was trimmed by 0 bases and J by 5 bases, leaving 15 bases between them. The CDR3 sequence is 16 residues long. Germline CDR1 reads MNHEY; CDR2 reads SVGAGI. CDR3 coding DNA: TGTGCCAGCAGTTACTCGGTGACCGCCGGTCAAGATACGCAGTATTTT. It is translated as CASSYSVTAGQDTQYF.

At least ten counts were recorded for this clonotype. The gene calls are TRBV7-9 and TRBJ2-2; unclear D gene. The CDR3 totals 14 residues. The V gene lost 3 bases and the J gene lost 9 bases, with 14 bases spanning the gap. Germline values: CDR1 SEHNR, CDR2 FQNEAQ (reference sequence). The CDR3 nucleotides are TGTGCCAGCAGCTTCCAGGCGGCAGGCCGGGAGCTGTTTTTT. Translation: CASSFQAAGRELFF. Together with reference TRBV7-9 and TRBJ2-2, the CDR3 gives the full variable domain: DTGVSQNPRHKITKRGQNVTFRCDPISEHNRLYWYRQTLGQGPEFLTYFQNEAQLEKSRLLSDRFSAERPKGSFSTLEIQRTEQGDSAMYLCASSFQAAGRELFFGEGSRLTVL.

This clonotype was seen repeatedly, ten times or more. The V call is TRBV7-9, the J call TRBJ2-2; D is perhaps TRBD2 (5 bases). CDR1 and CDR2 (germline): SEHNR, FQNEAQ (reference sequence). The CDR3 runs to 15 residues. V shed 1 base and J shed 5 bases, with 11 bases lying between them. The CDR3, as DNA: TGTGCCAGCAGCTTAGTCTCGGGGTGGACCGGGGAGCTGTTTTTT. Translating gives CASSLVSGWTGELFF.